Listed here are 15 T cell receptor beta chains from one sample, sequenced in a study of cytomegalovirus exposure and HLA in healthy donors. 60 Vbeta and 13 Jbeta primers were used in PCR. The protocol was immunoSEQ multiplex PCR, while the TCRdb copy is restricted to in-frame clones and leaves out a portion. The sample shows around 210,000 clones, approximately 85% of them seen only once. Sequences were obtained from PBMCs. The receptors here all came from a girl between 2 and 10 years old in good health and CMV-seronegative.

CDR3 sequence reads: CASSETTANTEAFF. The CDR3 DNA sequence: TGTGCCAGCAGCGAGACGACAGCGAACACTGAAGCTTTCTTT. The chain is built from TRBV7-9 and TRBJ1-1; D is possibly TRBD1 (5 bases). The CDR3 is made up of 14 amino acids. The V gene's germline CDR1 is SEHNR and CDR2 FQNEAQ (reference sequence). Trimming took off 5 bases at V and 1 base at J, with 11 bases between the two ends.

The V call is TRBV9, the J call TRBJ1-5, with a tentative D call TRBD1 (6 bases). The germline V and J ends were trimmed by 5 bases and 0 bases, with 24 bases remaining between them. Germline CDR1 is SGDLS and CDR2 is YYNGEE. There are 19 residues in the CDR3. The DNA of the CDR3 is TGTGCCAGCAGTCTTCAATTCGGCAGGGGAGTTTATAGCAATCAGCCCCAGCATTTT. It yields the protein CASSLQFGRGVYSNQPQHF.

The gene calls are TRBV2 and TRBJ2-7; D remains ambiguous. Deletions cut 1 base from V and 0 bases from J, with 7 bases between. The CDR3 has 14 residues. In germline, CDR1 is SNHLY, CDR2 FYNNEI. The CDR3 reads CASSEVTGSYEQYF. In DNA, the CDR3 is TGTGCCAGCAGTGAAGTAACGGGCTCCTACGAGCAGTACTTC.

The chain uses TRBV7-3 and TRBJ2-3; TRBD2 matches at 8 bases. Unmatched junction bases numbered 4, after V lost 3 bases and J lost 2 bases. Per germline, CDR1 SGHTA and CDR2 FQGTGA. The CDR3 has 15 amino acids. CDR3 residues: CASSLIAGTTDTQYF. The CDR3 coding sequence is TGTGCCAGCAGCTTGATAGCGGGGACCACAGATACGCAGTATTTT.

This chain uses TRBV11-2 with TRBJ1-5; TRBD1 agrees at 7 bases. With 6 bases clipped from V and 9 bases from J, the junction kept 11 bases outside the gene matches. Germline CDR1 SGHAT, CDR2 FQNNGV. The CDR3 extends over 14 amino acids. CDR3 sequence (DNA): TGTGCCAGCAGTCACGCCGGGACAGTAGGGCCCCAGCATTTT. This translates into CASSHAGTVGPQHF.

The table lists this clone with a few counts. V gene TRBV2 combines with J gene TRBJ2-7; D might be TRBD2 (5 bases). Germline V lookup: CDR1 SNHLY, CDR2 FYNNEI. The germline V and J ends were trimmed by 3 bases and 0 bases, with 9 bases remaining between them. The CDR3 totals 14 residues. The CDR3 here is CASSDFGISYEQYF. The CDR3 coding sequence is TGTGCCAGCAGTGATTTCGGGATCTCCTACGAGCAGTACTTC. The variable domain in full, with the rest retrieved from reference TRBV2 and TRBJ2-7, is EPEVTQTPSHQVTQMGQEVILRCVPISNHLYFYWYRQILGQKVEFLVSFYNNEISEKSEIFDDQFSVERPDGSNFTLKIRSTKLEDSAMYFCASSDFGISYEQYFGPGTRLTVT.

This clone has more than one count but fewer than ten. This chain connects TRBV14 to TRBJ2-1; weak D call: TRBD2 (5 bases). V was pared by 4 bases and J by 5 bases, with 18 bases between. The germline gives CDR1 SGHDN, CDR2 FVKESK. This CDR3 has 16 amino acids. In DNA, the CDR3 is TGTGCCAGCAGCCCAACCCGAGGGCCTAAAGACAATGAGCAGTTCTTC. It codes for CASSPTRGPKDNEQFF.

This clone appeared once. The chain links TRBV19 to TRBJ2-5; the D gene is possibly TRBD2 (5 bases). CDR1 and CDR2 (germline): LNHDA, SQIVND (reference sequence). This CDR3 contains 13 residues. V was trimmed by 9 bases and J by 10 bases, leaving 21 bases between them. CDR3 sequence reads: CASSREKSPYQYF. CDR3 nucleotides: TGTGCCAGCTCCCGGGAAAAAAGCCCTTACCAGTACTTC. The whole variable domain, filled in from reference TRBV19 and TRBJ2-5, reads DGGITQSPKYLFRKEGQNVTLSCEQNLNHDAMYWYRQDPGQGLRLIYYSQIVNDFQKGDIAEGYSVSREKKESFPLTVTSAQKNPTAFYLCASSREKSPYQYFGPGTRLLVL.

The genes are TRBV6-5 and TRBJ2-7, with D perhaps matching TRBD2 (5 bases). The CDR3 runs to 14 residues. Per the germline V gene, CDR1 is MNHEY and CDR2 is SVGAGI. V shed 6 bases and J shed 5 bases, with 17 bases lying between them. CDR3 DNA sequence: TGTGCCAGCAGCCCTCAATCACACGGGGACGAGCAGTACTTC. It specifies CASSPQSHGDEQYF.

This clone was detected only a few times. The genes are TRBV25-1 and TRBJ2-5, with 10 bases aligning to TRBD1. The V segment lost 3 bases and the J segment 4 bases; nucleotides outside the gene matches: 8. The germline V gene encodes CDR1 MGHDK and CDR2 SYGVNS. This CDR3 region has 16 residues. CDR3 protein: CASSDRQGAAGETQYF. The DNA for the CDR3 is TGTGCCAGCAGTGATAGACAGGGGGCTGCGGGAGAGACCCAGTACTTC.

The DNA for the CDR3 is TGTGCCAGCAGTCCTGGACAGGGGCGGGCCGAGCAGTACTTC. Its protein product is CASSPGQGRAEQYF. The gene calls are TRBV6-5 and TRBJ2-7, with 9 bases matching TRBD1. There are 14 residues in the CDR3. The V gene's germline CDR1 is MNHEY and CDR2 SVGAGI. Germline trimming cut 5 bases from V and 6 bases from J; bases unmatched to any gene: 8.

V is TRBV19 and J is TRBJ2-5; TRBD1 aligns across 9 bases. The CDR3 length is 14 residues. V trimming: 4 bases; J trimming: 4 bases; junction bases outside the gene matches: 4. Germline values: CDR1 LNHDA, CDR2 SQIVND (reference sequence). CDR3 DNA: TGTGCCAGTAGTAAAAGACAGGGGGGAGAGACCCAGTACTTC. Its translation: CASSKRQGGETQYF. The whole variable domain, filled in from reference TRBV19 and TRBJ2-5, reads DGGITQSPKYLFRKEGQNVTLSCEQNLNHDAMYWYRQDPGQGLRLIYYSQIVNDFQKGDIAEGYSVSREKKESFPLTVTSAQKNPTAFYLCASSKRQGGETQYFGPGTRLLVL.

The chain is built from TRBV21-1 and TRBJ2-7; the table's D call of TRBD2 was not tested on the DNA. TRBV21-1 is tagged as a pseudogene. This CDR3 is 11 amino acids long. The CDR3 DNA is TGTGCCAGCAGCAACTCGTACGAGCAGTACTTC. This sequence encodes CASSNSYEQYF.

This clone was observed a few times. The rearrangement joins TRBV4-1 to TRBJ1-5; maybe TRBD1 (6 bases). The CDR3 runs to 16 residues. Trimming left V 0 bases short and J 1 base short, with 10 bases between. The germline V gene has CDR1 MGHRA and CDR2 YSYEKL. The CDR3: CASSQDPGASNQPQHF. In DNA form, the CDR3 reads TGCGCCAGCAGCCAAGATCCAGGGGCCAGCAATCAGCCCCAGCATTTT.

This chain joins TRBV19 and TRBJ2-7; 10 nucleotides line up with TRBD2. Unmatched junction bases numbered 2, after V lost 1 base and J lost 5 bases. In germline, CDR1 is LNHDA, CDR2 SQIVND (reference sequence). CDR3 size: 14 residues. The CDR3: CASSIVAGGDEQYF. CDR3 nucleotides: TGTGCCAGTAGTATAGTAGCGGGAGGAGACGAGCAGTACTTC.